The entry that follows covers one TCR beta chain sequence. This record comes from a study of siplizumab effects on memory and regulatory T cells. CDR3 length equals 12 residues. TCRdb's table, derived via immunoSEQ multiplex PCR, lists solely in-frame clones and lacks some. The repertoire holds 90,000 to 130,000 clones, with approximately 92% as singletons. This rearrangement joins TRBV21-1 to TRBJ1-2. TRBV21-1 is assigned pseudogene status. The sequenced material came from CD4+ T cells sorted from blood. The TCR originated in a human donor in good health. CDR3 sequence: CASSKGKNGYTF. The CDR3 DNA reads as TGTGCCAGCAGCAAAGGAAAAAATGGCTACACCTTC.